This T cell receptor beta chain was captured in a study of cytomegalovirus exposure and HLA in healthy donors. This CDR3 has 13 residues. Looked up from germline, CDR1 is SNHLY and CDR2 is FYNNEI. Trimming removed 6 bases from V and 2 bases from J, with 10 bases in between. On this clone itself: Its cognate antigen is unknown.

PCR used 60 Vbeta primers and 13 Jbeta primers. Produced via immunoSEQ multiplex PCR; TCRdb's table is partial and in-frame only. The sample holds around 100,000 clones, about four fifths seen once. Findings of the study overall: TCR beta chain V- and J-gene trimming was linked, in a later analysis, to a missense variant in DCLRE1C.

The sample consisted of PBMCs. This sequence joins TRBV2 and TRBJ1-1; D remains ambiguous. The source is a young woman in good health and CMV-seropositive. CDR3 region: CASSPQKNTEAFF. In nucleotides, the CDR3 is TGTGCCAGCAGCCCTCAGAAAAACACTGAAGCTTTCTTT.